The source of this TCR beta chain is a study of identical twins. Using its own MiXCR run on the 5' RACE reads, TCRdb lists one record per CDR3 protein. The table lists some 900,000 distinct CDR3 sequences, about 12% of them singletons, with around 1.6% in the top ten. About this clonotype: The junction departs from the called germline gene at one end, perhaps through a read error.

CDR3 length equals 18 residues. Per the germline V gene, CDR1 is LGHDT and CDR2 is YNNKEL (reference sequence). This same sample was also taken into another study, of yellow fever vaccine responses in identical twins.

The chain recombines TRBV3-1 with TRBJ2-7; 12 bases match TRBD1. This clonotype was sampled from a woman aged 18 to 35 in good health. Sequencing was carried out using PBMCs. In DNA form, the CDR3 reads TGTGCCATCAGCCCTACCGGGACAGGGGGCCGTAGCTCCTACGAGCAGTACTTC. Translated, it gives CAISPTGTGGRSSYEQYF.